These 20 T cell receptor beta chains originate from one sample sequenced in a study of T-cell memory formation after mild COVID-19. TCRdb re-analysed the 5' RACE reads in MiXCR, keeping a single row per CDR3 protein. The top ten clones hold roughly 13% of a sample with about 150,000 distinct CDR3 sequences, more than 14% of them seen once. Sequenced material: PBMCs or a T cell subset sorted from them (not recorded which). Source of these receptors: an adult woman who had mild COVID-19 (a few samples of this study predate the infection). Cell type and time point are not known.

This rearrangement joins TRBV4-1 to TRBJ1-4; 7 bases fit TRBD1. V lost 1 base, J lost 4 bases, and 6 bases stayed unmatched. Germline CDR1 is MGHRA and CDR2 is YSYEKL. The length of the CDR3 is 16 residues. CDR3 residues: CASSQVGTAYNEKLFF. CDR3 nucleotides: TGCGCCAGCAGCCAAGTTGGGACAGCTTATAATGAAAAACTGTTTTTT.

This clonotype was observed a few times. V usage is TRBV4-2 and J usage is TRBJ2-7; D is unresolved. The germline V gene encodes CDR1 LGHNA and CDR2 YNFKEQ. V was shortened by 0 bases and J by 3 bases, with 9 bases between the two germline ends. This CDR3 comprises 14 residues. The CDR3 nucleotides are TGTGCCAGCAGCCAAGATTCACAAAACTACGAGCAGTACTTC. Its protein is CASSQDSQNYEQYF.

This clonotype was picked up a small number of times. One end of the junction is discordant with germline, which a read error may explain. The genes are TRBV24-1 and TRBJ1-2, with 7 nucleotides matching TRBD1. This CDR3 has 12 amino acids. Germline CDR1 reads KGHDR; CDR2 reads SFDVKD. The CDR3 region has the DNA TGTGCCACCAGTGATTCCGGGACAGAGAGAGTCTTC. It specifies CATSDSGTERVF.

The CDR3 loop reads CSVSDGNQPQHF. The CDR3 DNA follows: TGCAGTGTCAGTGATGGCAATCAGCCCCAGCATTTT. The V call is TRBV20-1, the J call TRBJ1-5; D call uncertain. Per the germline V gene, CDR1 is DFQATT and CDR2 is SNEGSKA (reference sequence). CDR3 length: 12 amino acids. V was cut by 7 bases and J by 2 bases, with 9 bases left in between.

This clonotype came up a few times. The chain employs TRBV5-1 and TRBJ2-5; 11 positions agree with TRBD2. J lost 4 bases, V lost 4 bases, and 24 bases had no gene match. The CDR3 runs to 21 residues. The germline CDR1 and CDR2 sequences are SGHRS and YFSETQ. CDR3 sequence (DNA): TGCGCCAGCAGCCCTCGGCCGGGACTAGCGGAAGGGGGTTTTATAGGAGAGACCCAGTACTTC. It specifies CASSPRPGLAEGGFIGETQYF. Full variable domain (remainder filled in from reference TRBV5-1 and TRBJ2-5): KAGVTQTPRYLIKTRGQQVTLSCSPISGHRSVSWYQQTPGQGLQFLFEYFSETQRNKGNFPGRFSGRQFSNSRSEMNVSTLELGDSALYLCASSPRPGLAEGGFIGETQYFGPGTRLLVL.

The rearrangement links TRBV12-3 or TRBV12-4 to TRBJ2-1; the D gene is possibly TRBD2 (5 bases). Trimming removed 4 bases at V and 9 bases at J, with 10 bases between. This CDR3 region has 12 residues. CDR3 sequence: CASSSGVGEQFF. For the CDR3, the DNA is TGTGCCAGCAGTTCCGGGGTGGGTGAGCAGTTCTTC.

V is TRBV5-1 and J is TRBJ2-1, with 11 positions matching TRBD2. CDR1 SGHRS and CDR2 YFSETQ come from the germline V gene. Trimming took 0 bases from V and 7 from J; bases not matched to a gene: 3. The CDR3 has 15 amino acids. CDR3 loop: CASSLAVAGGNEQFF. Written as DNA, the CDR3 is TGCGCCAGCAGCTTGGCGGTAGCGGGAGGGAATGAGCAGTTCTTC.

The rearrangement links TRBV27 to TRBJ2-1; 10 bases agree with TRBD2. The J segment lost 3 bases and the V segment lost 0 bases, leaving 5 bases of the junction unmatched. The CDR3 extends over 17 amino acids. Germline V lookup: CDR1 MNHEY, CDR2 SMNVEV (reference sequence). The CDR3 loop is CASSLSGLAGDYNEQFF. In DNA, the CDR3 is TGTGCCAGCAGTTTATCGGGTCTAGCGGGGGACTACAATGAGCAGTTCTTC.

This clonotype was observed a handful of times. The rearrangement links TRBV5-1 to TRBJ2-5; no firm D call. Germline CDR1 and CDR2: SGHRS and YFSETQ. Between the trimmed V and J ends, which lost 3 bases and 5 bases, there was a span of 14 bases. The CDR3 consists of 14 residues. CDR3 nucleotide sequence: TGCGCCAGCAGCTCACTGAACACAGTGGAGACCCAGTACTTC. This translates into CASSSLNTVETQYF.

The V gene is TRBV3-1, the J gene TRBJ1-2; 9 bases match TRBD1. Germline trimming cut 0 bases from V and 5 bases from J; bases unmatched to any gene: 16. The CDR3 is 19 amino acids. In germline, CDR1 is LGHDT, CDR2 YNNKEL (reference sequence). The CDR3 DNA sequence: TGTGCCAGCAGCCAAGATCAAGTAGCCGGGACAGGGCAAACTTATGGCTACACCTTC. Protein product: CASSQDQVAGTGQTYGYTF.

This rearrangement joins TRBV6-2 or TRBV6-3 to TRBJ2-5; D possibly corresponds to TRBD1 (5 bases). V shed 5 bases and J shed 5 bases, with 9 bases lying between them. In germline, CDR1 is MNHEY, CDR2 SVGEGT. The CDR3 length is 12 residues. CDR3 region: CASSQAGETQYF. The CDR3 DNA is TGTGCCAGCAGTCAGGCAGGGGAGACCCAGTACTTC.

The table lists this clonotype with a few counts. The chain links TRBV29-1 to TRBJ2-7; TRBD1 agrees at 7 bases. The ends lost 6 bases at V and 8 bases at J; junction bases unmatched: 13. The CDR3 runs to 13 residues. In germline, CDR1 is SQVTM, CDR2 ANQGSEA. The CDR3 here is CSVQRPPGGKQYF. For the CDR3, the DNA is TGCAGCGTCCAAAGACCTCCAGGGGGTAAGCAGTACTTC.

This clonotype came up a few times. The chain recombines TRBV19 with TRBJ2-1; the match to TRBD2 covers 12 bases. Germline values: CDR1 LNHDA, CDR2 SQIVND (reference sequence). The CDR3 consists of 16 residues. The V gene end was trimmed by 4 bases and the J gene end by 6 bases; junction bases not matched to a gene: 7. The CDR3 is CASSTPTSGSSNEQFF. CDR3 in DNA: TGTGCCAGTAGTACCCCGACTAGCGGGAGCAGCAATGAGCAGTTCTTC.

This clonotype was observed a few times. This chain links TRBV5-4 with TRBJ2-3; D unclear. CDR3 size: 14 residues. CDR1 is SGHNT and CDR2 is YYREEE in the germline V gene (reference sequence). The germline V and J ends were trimmed by 4 bases and 4 bases, with 13 bases remaining between them. The CDR3 here is CASSLWVESDTQYF. CDR3 nucleotide sequence: TGTGCCAGCAGCCTGTGGGTGGAGTCAGATACGCAGTATTTT.

J is TRBJ2-7 and V is TRBV29-1, with TRBD2 matching over 13 bases. V shed 0 bases and J 2 bases; nucleotides not matched to a gene: 4. Germline V lookup: CDR1 SQVTM, CDR2 ANQGSEA. The CDR3 spans 16 residues. For the CDR3, the DNA is TGCAGCGTTGAAGATTCCGGGACTAGCGGGGCCTACGAGCAGTACTTC. Translating gives CSVEDSGTSGAYEQYF.

The J gene is TRBJ1-2, the V gene TRBV12-3 or TRBV12-4; D may be TRBD1 (6 bases). This CDR3 has 14 amino acids. The V gene lost 4 bases and the J gene lost 2 bases, with 11 bases spanning the gap. The chain's CDR3 is CASSSDDRNYGYTF. The CDR3 DNA follows: TGTGCCAGCAGTTCAGACGACAGGAACTATGGCTACACCTTC.

CDR3 DNA sequence: TGTGCCAGCAGTTACCGCCACCACGGACTAGCGGACTACAATGAGCAGTTCTTC. Encoded protein: CASSYRHHGLADYNEQFF. The chain couples TRBV6-5 to TRBJ2-1; the match to TRBD2 covers 10 bases. The CDR3 loop spans 18 amino acids. Germline trimming cut 2 bases from V and 3 bases from J; bases unmatched to any gene: 10. Germline lookup yields CDR1 MNHEY and CDR2 SVGAGI.

The chain uses TRBV4-1 and TRBJ2-5, with D hard to call. The germline V gene has CDR1 MGHRA and CDR2 YSYEKL. The CDR3 runs 15 residues. With 1 base removed from V and 5 bases from J, the gap between germline ends came to 14 bases. The CDR3 DNA follows: TGCGCCAGCAGCCAAGGCTCTGTGTCGGCGGAGACCCAGTACTTC. This translates into CASSQGSVSAETQYF.

Many counts were recorded for this clonotype. The genes are TRBV7-2 and TRBJ2-7; D not resolved. The V and J ends lost 4 bases and 3 bases respectively, with 16 bases between them. The CDR3 covers 15 residues. Germline V gene lookup returns CDR1 SGHTA and CDR2 FQGNSA. CDR3 region: CASSSPLPLGYEQYF. In nucleotides, the CDR3 is TGTGCCAGCAGCTCCCCCCTCCCCCTCGGCTACGAGCAGTACTTC. The variable domain in full, completed from reference TRBV7-2 and TRBJ2-7, reads GAGVSQSPSNKVTEKGKDVELRCDPISGHTALYWYRQSLGQGLEFLIYFQGNSAPDKSGLPSDRFSAERTGGSVSTLTIQRTQQEDSAVYLCASSSPLPLGYEQYFGPGTRLTVT.

Only a few counts were recorded for this clonotype. The chain recombines TRBV24-1 with TRBJ2-7; 8 bases map to TRBD2. In germline, CDR1 is KGHDR, CDR2 SFDVKD. Trimming took 4 bases from V and 3 from J; bases not matched to a gene: 10. CDR3 length equals 16 residues. CDR3 loop: CATSELPAAGGYEQYF. CDR3 in DNA: TGTGCCACCAGTGAGTTACCCGCTGCGGGAGGCTACGAGCAGTACTTC.